The 21 T cell receptor beta chains given below trace back to one sample, sequenced in a study of shared clonotypes between healthy human individuals. Positively selected for CCR7, the CD45RO-negative cells used as naive CD8 cells excluded terminally differentiated effector memory CD45RA+ cells. The table came from immunoSEQ multiplex PCR; TCRdb's copy has only in-frame clones and leaves some out. The sample has about 2.1 million clones, approximately 92% seen once; the top ten hold approximately 1.6%. The sequenced material came from naive CD8+ T cells from PBMCs. These receptors were collected from a man younger than 35 in good health. Some clones in this sample may be carry-over from other donors' samples.

This rearrangement joins TRBV7-2 to TRBJ2-2; D ambiguous. V was shortened by 3 bases and J by 6 bases, with 5 bases between the two germline ends. The CDR3 is 12 amino acids. Germline V gene lookup returns CDR1 SGHTA and CDR2 FQGNSA. CDR3: CASSFRAGELFF. The CDR3 coding sequence is TGTGCCAGCAGCTTTCGAGCCGGGGAGCTGTTTTTT. The variable domain in full, with the rest retrieved from reference TRBV7-2 and TRBJ2-2, is GAGVSQSPSNKVTEKGKDVELRCDPISGHTALYWYRQSLGQGLEFLIYFQGNSAPDKSGLPSDRFSAERTGGSVSTLTIQRTQQEDSAVYLCASSFRAGELFFGEGSRLTVL.

The gene calls are TRBV28 and TRBJ2-6; D is perhaps TRBD1 (5 bases). The length of the CDR3 is 16 residues. The ends were cut back, 5 bases at V and 4 bases at J, with 15 bases in the middle. Germline lookup yields CDR1 MDHEN and CDR2 SYDVKM. The CDR3 bases are TGTGCCAGCAGTGACAGATCCATCTCCGGGGCCAACGTCCTGACTTTC. Amino acids: CASSDRSISGANVLTF.

This clone was recorded once. The sample contains more than one DNA sequence encoding this CDR3. The chain combines TRBV6-5 with TRBJ2-1, with a possible D match to TRBD2 (6 bases). V was trimmed by 5 bases and J by 0 bases, leaving 8 bases between them. This CDR3 comprises 14 residues. Per germline, CDR1 MNHEY and CDR2 SVGAGI. CDR3 nucleotide sequence: TGTGCCAGCAGTCCCGGGAGCTCCTACAATGAGCAGTTCTTC. Translated: CASSPGSSYNEQFF.

CDR3 DNA: TGTGCCAGCAGCCAATCCGGACAGGGACGCGGCTACACCTTC. Encoded protein: CASSQSGQGRGYTF. This chain joins TRBV4-2 and TRBJ1-2; 8 bases agree with TRBD1. J lost 8 bases, V lost 2 bases, and 7 bases had no gene match. From germline, CDR1 is LGHNA and CDR2 YNFKEQ. The CDR3 consists of 14 residues.

The chain uses TRBV21-1 and TRBJ1-1; the table assigns TRBD1, which was not confirmed against the DNA. TRBV21-1 constitutes a pseudogene. This CDR3 has 15 amino acids. The CDR3 coding sequence is TGTGCCAGCAGCAAATCTCAGGGGCTGGACACTGAAGCTTTCTTT. Translated, it gives CASSKSQGLDTEAFF.

The chain is built from TRBV5-1 and TRBJ2-5; D unresolved. V was trimmed by 0 bases and J by 1 base, leaving 7 bases between them. The CDR3 extends over 14 amino acids. Looked up from germline, CDR1 is SGHRS and CDR2 is YFSETQ. Here the CDR3 reads CASSLGEVQETQYF. DNA for the CDR3: TGCGCCAGCAGCTTGGGAGAAGTCCAAGAGACCCAGTACTTC.

This clone came up once. J is TRBJ1-2 and V is TRBV21-1; the table's D call, TRBD1, was not checked against the DNA. TRBV21-1 is an annotated pseudogene. The CDR3 totals 14 residues. CDR3 sequence reads: CASTKDSANYGYTF. The CDR3 DNA reads as TGTGCCAGCACCAAGGACAGCGCGAACTATGGCTACACCTTC.

This chain connects TRBV2 to TRBJ2-2, with 13 bases aligning to TRBD2. V was clipped by 8 bases and J by 8 bases; unmatched bases: 5. Germline-derived CDR1 and CDR2 are SNHLY and FYNNEI. The length of the CDR3 is 14 residues. The CDR3 sequence: CASGLAGVAGELFF. DNA of the CDR3: TGTGCCAGCGGACTAGCGGGAGTAGCGGGGGAGCTGTTTTTT.

The chain is built from TRBV27 and TRBJ1-3; 12 bases match TRBD1. CDR3 length: 15 amino acids. V lost 5 bases and J lost 4; bases outside the gene matches: 3. Germline CDR1 and CDR2: MNHEY and SMNVEV (reference sequence). CDR3 region: CASSPGTGGGNTIYF. CDR3 bases: TGTGCCAGCAGTCCAGGGACAGGGGGCGGAAACACCATATATTTT.

V usage is TRBV6-4 and J usage is TRBJ2-2, with D tentatively TRBD2 (6 bases). Deletions cut 0 bases from V and 4 bases from J, with 9 bases between. The germline gives CDR1 MRHNA, CDR2 SNTAGT. There are 15 residues in the CDR3. The CDR3 region has the DNA TGTGCCAGCAGTGACTCGAGGAGGGGCACCGGGGAGCTGTTTTTT. Encoded protein: CASSDSRRGTGELFF.

The rearrangement uses TRBV4-3 and TRBJ2-5; D is possibly TRBD1 (6 bases). Germline lookup yields CDR1 LGHNA and CDR2 YSLEER. V shed 1 base and J shed 3 bases, with 12 bases lying between them. The CDR3 consists of 15 residues. For the CDR3, the DNA is TGCGCCAGCAGCCAAGTTTGGGACACAGAAGAGACCCAGTACTTC. It codes for CASSQVWDTEETQYF.

The genes are TRBV19 and TRBJ2-6, with D perhaps TRBD2 (5 bases). Deletions cut 3 bases from V and 0 bases from J, with 12 bases between. CDR1 LNHDA and CDR2 SQIVND come from the germline V gene (reference sequence). This CDR3 region has 17 residues. Here the CDR3 DNA reads TGTGCCAGTAGTATTACGAGGGCTAGCTCTGGGGCCAACGTCCTGACTTTC. Amino acids: CASSITRASSGANVLTF.

The rearrangement uses TRBV5-1 and TRBJ1-2, with a tentative D call TRBD1 (5 bases). The germline CDR1 and CDR2 sequences are SGHRS and YFSETQ. The CDR3 spans 16 residues. Trimming took off 5 bases at V and 4 bases at J, with 21 bases between the two ends. DNA for the CDR3: TGCGCCAGCAGTCCCCCGGGACCGGGAGAGGGCTATGGCTACACCTTC. Amino acids: CASSPPGPGEGYGYTF.

The chain employs TRBV15 and TRBJ1-2; D might be TRBD1 (5 bases). Trimming took off 7 bases at V and 2 bases at J, with 17 bases between the two ends. The CDR3 is 15 residues long. Germline V CDR1 and CDR2: LNHNV, YYDKDF (reference sequence). The CDR3 bases are TGTGCCACCACCAAGACCCGGGGCCCCAACTATGGCTACACCTTC. It codes for CATTKTRGPNYGYTF. Filled out from reference TRBV15 and TRBJ1-2, the complete variable domain reads DAMVIQNPRYQVTQFGKPVTLSCSQTLNHNVMYWYQQKSSQAPKLLFHYYDKDFNNEADTPDNFQSRRPNTSFCFLDIRSPGLGDTAMYLCATTKTRGPNYGYTFGSGTRLTVV.

This sequence joins TRBV4-3 and TRBJ2-3; 13 nucleotides line up with TRBD2. Germline loops: CDR1 LGHNA, CDR2 YSLEER. This CDR3 has 17 residues. V lost 4 bases and J lost 8; bases outside the gene matches: 12. CDR3 coding DNA: TGCGCCAGCAGCCGAGGACTAGCGGGAGAGGGGAGTGTTACGCAGTATTTT. Translation: CASSRGLAGEGSVTQYF.

This clone came up once. The V and J genes are TRBV6-5 and TRBJ1-6; the match to TRBD1 covers 7 bases. Looked up from germline, CDR1 is MNHEY and CDR2 is SVGAGI. The CDR3 consists of 14 residues. Trimming took 4 bases from V and 8 from J; bases not matched to a gene: 5. CDR3 loop: CASSLRTGYSPLHF. The CDR3 region has the DNA TGTGCCAGCAGTTTAAGGACAGGTTATTCACCCCTCCACTTT.

V is TRBV7-9 and J is TRBJ1-2; no reliable D call. Germline CDR1 reads SEHNR; CDR2 reads FQNEAQ (reference sequence). This CDR3 is 13 amino acids long. V was cut by 4 bases and J by 4 bases, with 10 bases left in between. The chain's CDR3 is CASSSTEIYGYTF. For the CDR3, the DNA is TGTGCCAGCAGCTCAACAGAAATCTATGGCTACACCTTC. Supplemented by reference TRBV7-9 and TRBJ1-2, the full variable domain reads DTGVSQNPRHKITKRGQNVTFRCDPISEHNRLYWYRQTLGQGPEFLTYFQNEAQLEKSRLLSDRFSAERPKGSFSTLEIQRTEQGDSAMYLCASSSTEIYGYTFGSGTRLTVV.

The chain joins TRBV28 to TRBJ2-1; a possible D gene is TRBD1 (6 bases). CDR3 length equals 12 residues. V lost 11 bases to trimming and J lost 5 bases, with 13 bases between them. CDR1 is MDHEN and CDR2 is SYDVKM in the germline V gene. This CDR3 is CAGKDRNNEQFF. As DNA, the CDR3 is TGTGCCGGGAAAGACAGGAACAATGAGCAGTTCTTC.

The CDR3 region has the DNA TGTGCCAGTAAGCCCAAACAGCGAAACTATGGCTACACCTTC. It codes for CASKPKQRNYGYTF. This chain uses TRBV19 with TRBJ1-2; no definite D call. CDR3 length: 14 amino acids. Trimming removed 7 bases from V and 2 bases from J, with 14 bases in between. The germline gives CDR1 LNHDA, CDR2 SQIVND (reference sequence).

This chain uses TRBV11-2 with TRBJ2-7; the D gene is possibly TRBD1 (6 bases). The CDR3 extends over 12 amino acids. V lost 5 bases and J lost 6, with 11 bases in between. Germline V gives CDR1 SGHAT, CDR2 FQNNGV. This CDR3 reads CASSPQGSEQYF. The CDR3 DNA is TGTGCCAGCAGCCCCCAGGGGAGCGAGCAGTACTTC. The full variable domain, completed using reference TRBV11-2 and TRBJ2-7, is EAGVAQSPRYKIIEKRQSVAFWCNPISGHATLYWYQQILGQGPKLLIQFQNNGVVDDSQLPKDRFSAERLKGVDSTLKIQPAKLEDSAVYLCASSPQGSEQYFGPGTRLTVT.

This clone turned up a few times. The same CDR3 also results from other DNA sequences found in this sample. V gene TRBV27 combines with J gene TRBJ1-1; D may be TRBD1 (6 bases). This CDR3 has 14 residues. The germline V gene encodes CDR1 MNHEY and CDR2 SMNVEV (reference sequence). V shed 3 bases and J shed 1 base, with 9 bases lying between them. Here the CDR3 reads CASSFGGGNTEAFF. The CDR3 coding sequence is TGTGCCAGCAGTTTTGGAGGGGGGAACACTGAAGCTTTCTTT.